The 26 T cell receptor beta chains given below trace back to one sample, sequenced in a study of OX40 agonist ivuxolimab in advanced cancers. Assay: immunoSEQ multiplex PCR; the TCRdb copy retains only in-frame clones and omits some. In the table there are about 50,000 clones, approximately 89% of which are singletons. The starting material was CD4+ or CD8+ T cells sorted from blood, obtained in a trial of the OX40 agonist ivuxolimab. The source is an adult with an advanced solid tumor such as melanoma, head and neck, liver or kidney cancer.

About this clone: At one of its ends the junction is not consistent with the germline gene, which may arise from a read error. The rearrangement links TRBV13 to TRBJ2-7, with a possible D match to TRBD2 (5 bases). Germline V gives CDR1 PRHDT, CDR2 FYEKMQ (reference sequence). The CDR3 runs 13 residues. The CDR3 region has the DNA TGTGCCAGCAGCTCTCCTAGCTCCCACGAGCAGTACTTC. This translates into CASSSPSSHEQYF.

The chain joins TRBV6-4 to TRBJ2-3, with D possibly TRBD1 on 6 matching bases. Germline V gene sequence: CDR1 MRHNA, CDR2 SNTAGT. V was shortened by 4 bases and J by 7 bases, with 21 bases between the two germline ends. This CDR3 has 16 residues. The CDR3 loop is CASSVTGIKSGHTQYF. The CDR3 DNA is TGTGCCAGCAGTGTGACAGGAATTAAGTCGGGGCATACGCAGTATTTT.

The chain joins TRBV5-1 to TRBJ2-3; 8 bases fit TRBD2. The CDR3 has 15 amino acids. The germline gives CDR1 SGHRS, CDR2 YFSETQ. J lost 5 bases, V lost 4 bases, and 9 bases had no gene match. CDR3 sequence: CASSIDTSGLDTQYF. In DNA form, the CDR3 reads TGCGCCAGCAGCATCGATACTAGCGGACTAGATACGCAGTATTTT.

This clone was counted only a few times. The DNA of the CDR3 is TGTGCCAGCAGCTTGCTCCTAGTGGTTGGAGCCTACAATGAGCAGTTCTTC. Translating it yields CASSLLLVVGAYNEQFF. V is TRBV5-4 and J is TRBJ2-1; no clear D. Trimming stripped 1 base from V and 2 bases from J, with 16 bases between. Per the germline V gene, CDR1 is SGHNT and CDR2 is YYREEE (reference sequence). This CDR3 has 17 amino acids. Using reference TRBV5-4 and TRBJ2-1 for the parts outside the CDR3, the full variable domain is ETGVTQSPTHLIKTRGQQVTLRCSSQSGHNTVSWYQQALGQGPQFIFQYYREEENGRGNFPPRFSGLQFPNYSSELNVNALELDDSALYLCASSLLLVVGAYNEQFFGPGTRLTVL.

A single count supports this clone. The chain is built from TRBV2 and TRBJ2-7; D may be TRBD1 (6 bases). Germline CDR1 reads SNHLY; CDR2 reads FYNNEI. This CDR3 is 15 amino acids long. Trimming pared 3 bases from V and 5 bases from J, leaving 17 bases between. CDR3 sequence: CASSDGWSSGDEQYV. Written as DNA, the CDR3 is TGTGCCAGCAGTGATGGTTGGTCATCAGGGGACGAGCAGTACGTC.

This rearrangement joins TRBV6-1 to TRBJ2-7; D might be TRBD2 (5 bases). Trimming stripped 5 bases from V and 3 bases from J, with 17 bases between. Germline-derived CDR1 and CDR2 are MNHNS and SASEGT. The CDR3 contains 15 residues. The CDR3 is CASSLRTEGFYEQYV. CDR3 nucleotide sequence: TGTGCCAGCAGTCTAAGGACTGAAGGGTTCTACGAGCAGTACGTC.

V gene TRBV28 combines with J gene TRBJ2-7, with D possibly TRBD1 on 6 matching bases. CDR3 length: 13 residues. V was clipped by 5 bases and J by 2 bases, with 10 bases between them. Germline values: CDR1 MDHEN, CDR2 SYDVKM. The CDR3 loop reads CASSAGTTYEQYF. CDR3 DNA: TGTGCCAGCAGTGCTGGGACAACCTACGAGCAGTACTTC.

The rearrangement uses TRBV4-1 and TRBJ1-1, with TRBD1 as a possible D gene (6 bases). The CDR3 contains 17 residues. V shed 1 base and J shed 8 bases, with 23 bases lying between them. Germline lookup yields CDR1 MGHRA and CDR2 YSYEKL. The CDR3 coding sequence is TGCGCCAGCAGCCAAGTTCAAGGGGGGGGCGCAAAGGTGGAAGCTTTCTTT. It codes for CASSQVQGGGAKVEAFF.

This chain joins TRBV12-5 and TRBJ1-2; D uncertain. CDR3 length: 16 residues. Per the germline V gene, CDR1 is LGHNT and CDR2 is FRNRAP. V lost 2 bases, J lost 5 bases, and 18 bases lay in between. CDR3 sequence: CASGLSQVGILYGYTF. The DNA of the CDR3 is TGTGCTAGTGGTTTGTCGCAGGTAGGCATTTTATATGGCTACACCTTC.

The J gene is TRBJ1-1, the V gene TRBV27; unclear D gene. The CDR3 loop spans 16 amino acids. Between the trimmed V and J ends, which lost 0 bases and 0 bases, there was a span of 11 bases. CDR1 and CDR2 from the germline V gene are MNHEY and SMNVEV (reference sequence). In DNA, the CDR3 is TGTGCCAGCAGTTTATCCACAGAACCCATGAACACTGAAGCTTTCTTT. This sequence encodes CASSLSTEPMNTEAFF.

The chain uses TRBV14 and TRBJ1-1, with TRBD1 as a possible D gene (6 bases). In germline, CDR1 is SGHDN, CDR2 FVKESK. The V end was cut by 0 bases, the J end by 12 bases, with 11 bases between. The CDR3 is 12 amino acids. The CDR3 here is CASSQERGRTFF. The CDR3 DNA is TGTGCCAGCAGCCAAGAAAGGGGGAGAACTTTCTTT.

Turning to this clone: Distinct nucleotide sequences in the sample also encode this CDR3. The genes are TRBV7-9 and TRBJ2-7; tentative D call: TRBD2 (6 bases). In germline, CDR1 is SEHNR, CDR2 FQNEAQ (reference sequence). Between the trimmed V and J ends, which lost 0 bases and 4 bases, there was a span of 7 bases. The CDR3 contains 13 residues. The CDR3 nucleotides are TGTGCCAGCAGCTTAGCGGGGGGTTACGAGCAGTACTTC. Translated, it gives CASSLAGGYEQYF.

This sequence joins TRBV5-5 and TRBJ2-3; 8 nucleotides line up with TRBD1. After removal of 3 bases from V and 2 bases from J, the junction contained 11 bases not matched to a gene. The germline CDR1 and CDR2 sequences are SGHKS and YYEKEE (reference sequence). The CDR3 sequence is 17 residues long. This CDR3 reads CASSSLRGQELTDTQYF. CDR3 DNA: TGTGCCAGCAGCTCTCTCAGGGGGCAGGAGCTCACAGATACGCAGTATTTT. The variable domain in full, with the rest retrieved from reference TRBV5-5 and TRBJ2-3, is DAGVTQSPTHLIKTRGQQVTLRCSPISGHKSVSWYQQVLGQGPQFIFQYYEKEERGRGNFPDRFSARQFPNYSSELNVNALLLGDSALYLCASSSLRGQELTDTQYFGPGTRLTVL.

The rearrangement links TRBV27 to TRBJ1-2; D ambiguous. This CDR3 has 15 amino acids. V shed 9 bases and J shed 2 bases, with 19 bases lying between them. Germline CDR1 is MNHEY and CDR2 is SMNVEV (reference sequence). The CDR3 loop is CASRAVAGSNYGYTF. The DNA of the CDR3 is TGTGCCAGTAGGGCGGTCGCAGGCTCCAACTATGGCTACACCTTC.

This chain uses TRBV7-2 with TRBJ2-3; TRBD2 matches 8 bases. V lost 1 base, J lost 1 base, and 7 bases stayed unmatched. CDR3 length: 17 residues. The germline V gene has CDR1 SGHTA and CDR2 FQGNSA. The CDR3 reads CASSLGGTRGGTDTQYF. The CDR3 DNA reads as TGTGCCAGCAGCTTAGGGGGGACTAGAGGGGGCACAGATACGCAGTATTTT.

J is TRBJ1-4 and V is TRBV5-6; D not resolved. V was clipped by 2 bases and J by 7 bases, with 12 bases between them. The V gene's germline CDR1 is SGHDT and CDR2 YYEEEE. The CDR3 has 14 amino acids. The CDR3 nucleotides are TGTGCCAGCAGCTTTGAGCTGGCCACTGAAAAACTGTTTTTT. Translating it yields CASSFELATEKLFF.

CDR3 sequence: CASSFQPTNTGELFF. CDR3 nucleotides: TGTGCCAGCAGCTTTCAACCTACCAACACCGGGGAGCTGTTTTTT. The chain has TRBV7-6 and TRBJ2-2, with no clear D. The CDR3 length is 15 residues. CDR1 is SGHVS and CDR2 is FNYEAQ in the germline V gene. V was clipped by 3 bases and J by 2 bases, with 10 bases between them.

J is TRBJ2-7 and V is TRBV27; D gene unclear. The CDR3 sequence is 12 residues long. V lost 4 bases and J 3 bases, leaving 7 bases between the germline ends. Germline V gives CDR1 MNHEY, CDR2 SMNVEV (reference sequence). As DNA, the CDR3 is TGTGCCAGCAGTTCCGCAGACTACGAGCAGTACTTC. Translated: CASSSADYEQYF.

In this sample, this clone turned up a few times. The chain uses TRBV28 and TRBJ2-7; D unresolved. Trimming cost V 3 bases and J 3 bases, with 12 bases left between them. Germline CDR1 MDHEN, CDR2 SYDVKM. The CDR3 is made up of 14 amino acids. The CDR3 here is CASSFAPSSYEQYV. The CDR3 DNA reads as TGTGCCAGCAGTTTTGCACCTTCGAGCTACGAGCAGTACGTC.

This chain joins TRBV14 and TRBJ1-1, with TRBD1 matching over 9 bases. J gave up 5 bases and V 3 bases, and 10 bases lay outside the gene matches. The CDR3 is 16 residues long. Germline loops: CDR1 SGHDN, CDR2 FVKESK. CDR3 nucleotide sequence: TGTGCCAGCAGCCACCTTGAACAGGGGGCTTGGACTGAAGCTTTCTTT. It encodes CASSHLEQGAWTEAFF.

The chain recombines TRBV27 with TRBJ2-1, with 9 bases fitting TRBD2. Germline loops: CDR1 MNHEY, CDR2 SMNVEV (reference sequence). V shed 2 bases, J shed 4 bases, and the junction held 3 bases outside the gene matches. The CDR3 covers 15 residues. In nucleotides, the CDR3 is TGTGCCAGCAGTTTAACAGCGGGAGGATACAATGAGCAGTTCTTC. Protein sequence: CASSLTAGGYNEQFF.

The rearrangement links TRBV2 to TRBJ2-1; no reliable D call. The V end lost 1 base, the J end lost 6 bases, and 10 bases lay between the germline ends. The CDR3 extends over 14 amino acids. The germline gives CDR1 SNHLY, CDR2 FYNNEI. The CDR3 nucleotides read TGTGCCAGCAGTGAAGATCTAACGGGCAATGAGCAGTTCTTC. Its translation is CASSEDLTGNEQFF.

This sequence joins TRBV27 and TRBJ2-3; weak D call: TRBD2 (6 bases). From germline, CDR1 is MNHEY and CDR2 SMNVEV (reference sequence). The CDR3 loop spans 16 amino acids. Trimming stripped 5 bases from V and 3 bases from J, with 18 bases between. The CDR3: CASSPILARGTDTQYF. The CDR3 nucleotides read TGTGCCAGCAGTCCCATTCTAGCGCGAGGAACAGATACGCAGTATTTT.

This sequence joins TRBV28 and TRBJ2-2; D gene ambiguous. V lost 3 bases and J 6 bases, leaving 2 bases between the germline ends. The CDR3 is 11 residues long. CDR1 is MDHEN, CDR2 SYDVKM, per germline. CDR3 residues: CASSFPGELFF. The CDR3 region has the DNA TGTGCCAGCAGTTTCCCCGGGGAGCTGTTTTTT.

This chain joins TRBV28 and TRBJ2-5, with 10 bases aligning to TRBD1. This CDR3 is built from 15 residues. Germline V gene sequence: CDR1 MDHEN, CDR2 SYDVKM. After removal of 4 bases from V and 11 bases from J, the junction contained 13 bases not matched to a gene. The CDR3: CASSSPDRGWGRQYF. The CDR3 DNA is TGTGCCAGCAGTTCCCCGGACAGGGGGTGGGGTAGGCAGTACTTC.

J is TRBJ2-3 and V is TRBV23-1, with D tentatively TRBD1 (5 bases). TRBV23-1 is an open reading frame, and its role is uncertain. Trimming cost V 6 bases and J 4 bases, with 17 bases left between them. The CDR3 sequence is 15 residues long. The CDR3 DNA reads TGCGCCAGCAGCCAACTCCAGGGTACGGCAGATACGCAGTATTTT. Protein sequence: CASSQLQGTADTQYF.